This T cell receptor beta chain was found in a study of blood T cell repertoires in COVID-19. In the study overall: The study drew acute and convalescent COVID-19 samples from the United States, Italy and Spain. Sample material is recorded as cDNA or gDNA derived from T cells, B-cell-depleted T cells, or PBMCs.

V was pared by 6 bases and J by 4 bases, with 9 bases between. Germline values: CDR1 SGHAT, CDR2 FQNNGV. The CDR3 is 12 residues long. Authors' analysis steps: Scientists estimated how many nucleated cells there were by amplifying reference gene primers. Data came from immunoSEQ multiplex PCR; TCRdb stores just in-frame clones and leaves some out. For V, J and clone size, that table is used; D and trimming come from the DNA. The sample includes approximately 66,000 clones, 80% to 90% of them seen just once. The V call is TRBV11-2, the J call TRBJ1-1; no definite D call. The sample was peripheral blood. This clonotype was obtained from a man aged 60-69 years with acute or convalescent COVID-19. The CDR3 reads CASSRRVTEAFF. CDR3 in DNA: TGTGCCAGCAGTCGACGGGTCACTGAAGCTTTCTTT.